The clone carrying this TCR beta chain was seen repeatedly, ten times or more. Its antigen is as yet unknown. This CDR3 has 14 residues. The V end lost 5 bases, the J end lost 4 bases, and 12 bases lay between the germline ends. The germline V gene has CDR1 SEHNR and CDR2 FQNEAQ (reference sequence). The data stem from a study of CD8 T cells in ankylosing spondylitis. Overall study results and limits: A CD8+ phenotype characterized the disease-linked clones, which were relatively rare in peripheral blood. Within ankylosing spondylitis blood, a TCR beta motif made up of several highly homologous variants appeared to be characteristic. The authors reported significant enrichment of disease-linked clones in matched ankylosing spondylitis synovial fluid.

5'-RACE, quantitative and with molecular barcodes, yielded the TCR beta libraries. Using its own MiXCR run on the 5' RACE reads, TCRdb lists one record per CDR3 protein. The sample has around 180,000 distinct CDR3 sequences, about 20% seen once; the top ten hold 4.3%. The V and J genes are TRBV7-9 and TRBJ2-4, with D perhaps given as TRBD1 or TRBD2 (6 bases each). What was sequenced was blood, either unsorted or a sorted T cell fraction (not recorded which). The clonotype originates from a male donor aged 5-30 years with ankylosing spondylitis or in good health (not recorded which). CDR3 sequence (DNA): TGTGCCAGCAGCGCCACAGGGACTAAAAACATTCAGTACTTC. This codes for CASSATGTKNIQYF.